This T cell receptor beta chain derives from a study of T cells expressing NK-cell markers (dated by TCRdb to the early 2020s). Looking at the study overall: Three sorted T-cell subsets (CD3+CD56+NKG2C+, CD3+CD56+NKG2C- and CD3+CD56-NKG2C+) from several donors had their TCR beta-chain repertoires profiled. Among the eight sequenced donors, seven were HCMV-seropositive and one was HCMV-seronegative. The study sequenced eight donors, all healthy volunteers chosen at random: three men and five women. Illumina HiSeq 2000/2500, MiSeq or NextSeq was used to sequence libraries as 2 x 150 bp reads. Findings and caveats that apply to the study as a whole: In roughly 6 donors, the dominant CD3+CD56+NKG2C+ clonotypes ranked among the top 10 CD8+ clonotypes, making up roughly 1.0-8% of CD8+ T cells. Whether the expanded NKG2C-expressing T cell clones were specific for HCMV antigens remained unclear. Those dominant clonotypes were again the most abundant among CD3+CD56-NKG2C+ cells in several donors, at roughly 25-60.1%.

Sequencing took place on an Illumina HiSeq 2000. TCR beta cDNA libraries were made by 5'RACE template switching that added a universal primer site and unique molecular identifiers. Synthesis of cDNA was primed from the TCR beta constant segment and was followed by two consecutive PCR amplification steps. In the authors' own workflow: Reads were demultiplexed and grouped by UMI with MIGEC, and clonotypes were assembled and quantified with MiTCR. To remove erroneous sequences, TCR cDNA sequences were retained only when supported by two or more reads. The tcR package was used for downstream repertoire analysis, and clonotypes were matched between fractions using CDR3 nucleotide sequence together with V segment. VDJmatch was used to annotate antigen specificity against VDJdb, with one amino acid substitution in CDR3 permitted. TCRdb reprocessed the reads and assigns one entry to each CDR3 protein sequence, leaving out DNA. The V and J calls shown here were made by TCRdb, not taken from the authors' results. Per the sample table, the count is 150,000 to 200,000 distinct CDR3 sequences. About 18% of the sample is in the top ten clones.

To determine HCMV serostatus, a commercial ELISA kit was used to detect HCMV-specific IgG in serum. Ficoll density gradient centrifugation was used to isolate peripheral blood mononuclear cells from blood. As regards this clonotype: Its recognized antigen is unknown.

CDR1 SNHLY and CDR2 FYNNEI are derived from the germline V gene. The CDR3 has 15 amino acids, counting the end cysteine and phenylalanine. No nucleotide data were recorded. This clonotype originated in a woman aged 18-69 years in good health. The rearranged segments are TRBV2 and TRBJ2-6. Sequenced material: blood T cells: a sorted CD56 or NKG2C T cell subset, CD4+ or CD8+ T cells, or bulk PBMC T cells (not recorded which). This receptor carries the CDR3 CASSERVSGANVLTF.